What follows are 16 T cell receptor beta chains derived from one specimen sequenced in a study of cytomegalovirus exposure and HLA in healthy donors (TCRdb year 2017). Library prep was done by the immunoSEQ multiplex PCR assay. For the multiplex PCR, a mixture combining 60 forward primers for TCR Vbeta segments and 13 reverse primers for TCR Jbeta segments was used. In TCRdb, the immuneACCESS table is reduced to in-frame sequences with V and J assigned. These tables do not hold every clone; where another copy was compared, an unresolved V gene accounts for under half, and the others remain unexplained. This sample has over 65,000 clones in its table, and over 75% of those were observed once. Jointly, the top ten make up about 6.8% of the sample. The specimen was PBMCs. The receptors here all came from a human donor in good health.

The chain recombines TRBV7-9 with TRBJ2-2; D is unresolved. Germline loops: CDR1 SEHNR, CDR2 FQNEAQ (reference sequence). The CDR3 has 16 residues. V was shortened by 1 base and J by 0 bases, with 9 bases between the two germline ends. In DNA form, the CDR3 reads TGTGCCAGCAGCTTAGGAGGCACGGCGAACACCGGGGAGCTGTTTTTT. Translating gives CASSLGGTANTGELFF.

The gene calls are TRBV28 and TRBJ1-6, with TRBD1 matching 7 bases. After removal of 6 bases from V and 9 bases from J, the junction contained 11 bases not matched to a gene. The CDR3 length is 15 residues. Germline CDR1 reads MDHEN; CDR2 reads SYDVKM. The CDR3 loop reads CASSRLTGAGSPLHF. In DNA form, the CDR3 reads TGTGCCAGCAGCAGACTAACAGGGGCCGGTTCACCCCTCCACTTT.

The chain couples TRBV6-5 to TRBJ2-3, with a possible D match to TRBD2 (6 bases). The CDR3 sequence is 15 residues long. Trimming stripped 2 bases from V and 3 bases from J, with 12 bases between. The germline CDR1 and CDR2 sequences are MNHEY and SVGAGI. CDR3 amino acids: CASSYPSRETDTQYF. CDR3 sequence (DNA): TGTGCCAGCAGTTACCCTAGCCGGGAGACAGATACGCAGTATTTT.

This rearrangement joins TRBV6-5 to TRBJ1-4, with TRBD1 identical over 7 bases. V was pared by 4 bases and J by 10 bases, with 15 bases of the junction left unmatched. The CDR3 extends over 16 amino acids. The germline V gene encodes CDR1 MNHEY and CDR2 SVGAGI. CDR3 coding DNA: TGTGCCAGCAGTTTTCTCCCCCCAGGGGGTGGAGGAAAACTGTTTTTT. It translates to CASSFLPPGGGGKLFF.

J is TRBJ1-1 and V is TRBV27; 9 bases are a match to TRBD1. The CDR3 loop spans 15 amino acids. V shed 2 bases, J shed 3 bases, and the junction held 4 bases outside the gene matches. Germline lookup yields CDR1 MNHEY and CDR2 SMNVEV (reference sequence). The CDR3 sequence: CASSLRGQGHTEAFF. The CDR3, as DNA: TGTGCCAGCAGTTTACGAGGACAGGGGCACACTGAAGCTTTCTTT.

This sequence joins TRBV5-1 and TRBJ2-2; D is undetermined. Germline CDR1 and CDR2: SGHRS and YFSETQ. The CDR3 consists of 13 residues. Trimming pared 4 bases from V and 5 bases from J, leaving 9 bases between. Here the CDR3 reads CASSLQRTGELFF. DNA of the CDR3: TGCGCCAGCAGCCTCCAGAGGACCGGGGAGCTGTTTTTT.

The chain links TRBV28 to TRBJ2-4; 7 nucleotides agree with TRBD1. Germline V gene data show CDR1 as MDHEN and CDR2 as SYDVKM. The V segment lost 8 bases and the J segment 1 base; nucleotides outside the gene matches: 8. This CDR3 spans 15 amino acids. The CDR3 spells CASRPQGNAKNIQYF. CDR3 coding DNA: TGTGCCAGCCGGCCACAGGGGAACGCCAAAAACATTCAGTACTTC. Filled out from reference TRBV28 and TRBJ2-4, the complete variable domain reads DVKVTQSSRYLVKRTGEKVFLECVQDMDHENMFWYRQDPGLGLRLIYFSYDVKMKEKGDIPEGYSVSREKKERFSLILESASTNQTSMYLCASRPQGNAKNIQYFGAGTRLSVL.

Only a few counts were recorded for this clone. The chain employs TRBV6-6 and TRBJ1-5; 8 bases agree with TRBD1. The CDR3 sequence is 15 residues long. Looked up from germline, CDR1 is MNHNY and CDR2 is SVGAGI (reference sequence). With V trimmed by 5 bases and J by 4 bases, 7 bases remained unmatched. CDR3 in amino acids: CASSGPGQGNQPQHF. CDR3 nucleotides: TGTGCCAGCAGTGGTCCAGGACAGGGTAATCAGCCCCAGCATTTT.

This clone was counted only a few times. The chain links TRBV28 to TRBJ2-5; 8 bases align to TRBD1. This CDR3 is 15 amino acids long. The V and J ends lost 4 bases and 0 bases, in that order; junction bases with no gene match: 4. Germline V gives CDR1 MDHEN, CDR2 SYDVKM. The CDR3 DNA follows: TGTGCCAGCAGTTACAGGGGGTTGGACCAAGAGACCCAGTACTTC. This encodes CASSYRGLDQETQYF.

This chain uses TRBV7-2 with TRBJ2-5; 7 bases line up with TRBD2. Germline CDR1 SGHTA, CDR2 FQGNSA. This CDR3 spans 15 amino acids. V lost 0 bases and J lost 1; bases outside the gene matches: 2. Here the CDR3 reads CASSLARGVQETQYF. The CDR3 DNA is TGTGCCAGCAGCTTAGCACGGGGGGTCCAAGAGACCCAGTACTTC.

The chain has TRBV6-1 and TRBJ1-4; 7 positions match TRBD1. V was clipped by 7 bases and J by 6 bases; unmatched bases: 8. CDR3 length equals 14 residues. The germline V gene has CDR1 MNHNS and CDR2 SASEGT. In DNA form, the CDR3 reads TGTGCCAGCAAGGTCCCCAGGGGGGATGAAAAACTGTTTTTT. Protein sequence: CASKVPRGDEKLFF.

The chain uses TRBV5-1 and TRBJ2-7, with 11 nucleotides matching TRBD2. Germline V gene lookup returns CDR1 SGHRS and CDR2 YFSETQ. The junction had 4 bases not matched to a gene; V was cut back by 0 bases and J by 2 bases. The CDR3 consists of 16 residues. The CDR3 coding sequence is TGCGCCAGCAGCTTGGTCGGTAGCGGGGGGGCCTACGAGCAGTACTTC. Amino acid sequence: CASSLVGSGGAYEQYF.

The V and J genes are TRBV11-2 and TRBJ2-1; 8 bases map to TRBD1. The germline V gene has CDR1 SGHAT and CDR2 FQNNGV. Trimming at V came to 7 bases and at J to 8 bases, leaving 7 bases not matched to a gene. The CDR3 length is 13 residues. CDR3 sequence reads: CASTQGANYEQFF. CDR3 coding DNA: TGTGCCAGCACCCAGGGGGCGAATTATGAGCAGTTCTTC. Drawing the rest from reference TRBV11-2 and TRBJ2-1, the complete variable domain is EAGVAQSPRYKIIEKRQSVAFWCNPISGHATLYWYQQILGQGPKLLIQFQNNGVVDDSQLPKDRFSAERLKGVDSTLKIQPAKLEDSAVYLCASTQGANYEQFFGPGTRLTVL.

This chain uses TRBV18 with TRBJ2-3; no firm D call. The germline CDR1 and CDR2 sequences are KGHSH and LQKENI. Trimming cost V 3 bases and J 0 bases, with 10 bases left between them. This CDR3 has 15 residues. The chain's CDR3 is CASSPSVSSTDTQYF. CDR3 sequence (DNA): TGTGCCAGCTCACCGTCGGTTTCTAGCACAGATACGCAGTATTTT. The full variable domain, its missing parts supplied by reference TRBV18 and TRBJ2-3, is NAGVMQNPRHLVRRRGQEARLRCSPMKGHSHVYWYRQLPEEGLKFMVYLQKENIIDESGMPKERFSAEFPKEGPSILRIQQVVRGDSAAYFCASSPSVSSTDTQYFGPGTRLTVL.

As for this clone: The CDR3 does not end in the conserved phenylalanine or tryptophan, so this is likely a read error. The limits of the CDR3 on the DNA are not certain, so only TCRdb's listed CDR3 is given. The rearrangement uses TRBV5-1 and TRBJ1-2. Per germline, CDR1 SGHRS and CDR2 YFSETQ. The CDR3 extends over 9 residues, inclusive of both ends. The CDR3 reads CASSWVGEG.

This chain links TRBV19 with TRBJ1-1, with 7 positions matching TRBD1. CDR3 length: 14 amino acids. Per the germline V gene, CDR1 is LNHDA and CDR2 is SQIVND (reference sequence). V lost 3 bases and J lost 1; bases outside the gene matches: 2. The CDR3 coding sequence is TGTGCCAGTAGTATCCGACAGGGGAACACTGAAGCTTTCTTT. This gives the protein CASSIRQGNTEAFF.